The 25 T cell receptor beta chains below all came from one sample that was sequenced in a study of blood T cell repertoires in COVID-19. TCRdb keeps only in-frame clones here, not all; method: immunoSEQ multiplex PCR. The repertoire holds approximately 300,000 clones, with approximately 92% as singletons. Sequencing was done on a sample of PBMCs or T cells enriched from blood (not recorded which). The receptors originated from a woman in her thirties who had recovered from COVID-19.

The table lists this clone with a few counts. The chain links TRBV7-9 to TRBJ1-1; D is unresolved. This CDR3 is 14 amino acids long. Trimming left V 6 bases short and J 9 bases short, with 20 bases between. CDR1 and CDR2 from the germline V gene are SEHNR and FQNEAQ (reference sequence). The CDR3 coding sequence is TGTGCCAGCAGTTCGGGGAGGACGGTACGGAAAGCTTTCTTT. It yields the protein CASSSGRTVRKAFF.

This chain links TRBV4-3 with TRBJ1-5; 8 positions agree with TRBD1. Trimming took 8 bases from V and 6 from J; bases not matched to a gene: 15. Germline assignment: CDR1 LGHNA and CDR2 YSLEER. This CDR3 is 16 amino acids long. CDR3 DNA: TGCGCCAGCGGGTGGTCGGGACAGGAGACCCCTCAGCCCCAGCATTTT. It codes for CASGWSGQETPQPQHF.

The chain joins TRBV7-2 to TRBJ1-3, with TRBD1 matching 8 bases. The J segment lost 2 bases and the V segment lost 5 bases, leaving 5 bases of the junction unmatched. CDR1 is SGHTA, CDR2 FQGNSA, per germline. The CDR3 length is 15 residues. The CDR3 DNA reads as TGTGCCAGCAGCCTGAAGACAGGGGCTGGAAACACCATATATTTT. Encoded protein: CASSLKTGAGNTIYF.

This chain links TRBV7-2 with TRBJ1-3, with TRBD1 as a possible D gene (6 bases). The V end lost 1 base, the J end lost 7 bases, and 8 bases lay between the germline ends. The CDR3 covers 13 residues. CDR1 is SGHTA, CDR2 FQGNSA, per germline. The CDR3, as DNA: TGTGCCAGCAGCTTAGACAGGGCGAACACCATATATTTT. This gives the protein CASSLDRANTIYF.

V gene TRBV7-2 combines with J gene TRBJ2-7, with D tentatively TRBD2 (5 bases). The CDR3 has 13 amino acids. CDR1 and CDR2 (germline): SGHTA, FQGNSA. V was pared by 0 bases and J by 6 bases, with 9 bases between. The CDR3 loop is CASSLAPTTEQYF. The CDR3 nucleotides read TGTGCCAGCAGCTTAGCTCCGACTACCGAGCAGTACTTC.

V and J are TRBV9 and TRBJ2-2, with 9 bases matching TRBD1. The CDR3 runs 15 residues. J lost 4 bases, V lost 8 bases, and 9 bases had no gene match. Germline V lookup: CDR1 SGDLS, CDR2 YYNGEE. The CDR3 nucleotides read TGTGCCAGTACCTACGGACAGGGGATCACCGGGGAGCTGTTTTTT. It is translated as CASTYGQGITGELFF.

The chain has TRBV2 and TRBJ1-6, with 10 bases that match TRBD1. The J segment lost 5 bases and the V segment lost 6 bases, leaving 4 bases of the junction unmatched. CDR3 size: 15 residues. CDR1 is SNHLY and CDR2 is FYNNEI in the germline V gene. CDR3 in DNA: TGTGCCAGCAGGGGACAGGGGAGAAATAATTCACCCCTCCACTTT. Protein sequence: CASRGQGRNNSPLHF.

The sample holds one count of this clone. Here the CDR3 reads CATSAPDRVGTGELFF. DNA of the CDR3: TGTGCCACCAGTGCCCCGGACAGGGTTGGCACCGGGGAGCTGTTTTTT. This chain uses TRBV24-1 with TRBJ2-2; 8 nucleotides align to TRBD1. The junction had 8 bases not matched to a gene; V was cut back by 5 bases and J by 4 bases. The CDR3 extends over 16 amino acids. Germline CDR1 and CDR2: KGHDR and SFDVKD.

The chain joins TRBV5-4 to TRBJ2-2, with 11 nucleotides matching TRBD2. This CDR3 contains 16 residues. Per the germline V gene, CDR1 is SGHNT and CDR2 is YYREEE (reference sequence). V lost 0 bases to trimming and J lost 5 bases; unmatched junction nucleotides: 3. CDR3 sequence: CASSLAGTSGTGELFF. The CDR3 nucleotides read TGTGCCAGCAGCTTGGCCGGGACTAGCGGAACCGGGGAGCTGTTTTTT.

This chain's CDR3 is CASRLLDGLAGDRTGELFF. In DNA, the CDR3 is TGTGCCAGCAGACTACTTGACGGACTAGCGGGAGATCGCACCGGGGAGCTGTTTTTT. J is TRBJ2-2 and V is TRBV3-1 (or the pseudogene TRBV3-2); 13 nucleotides line up with TRBD2. The CDR3 has 19 residues. The germline V gene encodes CDR1 LGHDT and CDR2 YNNKEL (reference sequence). Trimming at V came to 6 bases and at J to 4 bases, leaving 14 bases not matched to a gene.

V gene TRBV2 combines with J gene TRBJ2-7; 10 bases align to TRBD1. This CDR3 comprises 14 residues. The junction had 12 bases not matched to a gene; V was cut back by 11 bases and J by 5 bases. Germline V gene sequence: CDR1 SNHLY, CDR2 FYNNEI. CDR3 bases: TGTGCCGGCGACCCGGGACAGGGGATTAACGAGCAGTACTTC. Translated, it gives CAGDPGQGINEQYF.

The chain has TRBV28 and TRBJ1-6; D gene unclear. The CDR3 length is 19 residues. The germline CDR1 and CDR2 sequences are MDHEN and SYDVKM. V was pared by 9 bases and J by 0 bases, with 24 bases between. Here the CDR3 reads CASFSVEGEPSSYNSPLHF. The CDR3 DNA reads TGTGCCAGTTTCTCCGTGGAGGGTGAGCCAAGCTCCTATAATTCACCCCTCCACTTT.

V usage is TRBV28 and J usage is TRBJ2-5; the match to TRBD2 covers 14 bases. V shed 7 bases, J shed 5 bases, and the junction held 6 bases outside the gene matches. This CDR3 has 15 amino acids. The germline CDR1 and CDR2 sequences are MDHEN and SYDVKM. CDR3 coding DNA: TGTGCCAGCACTTTGGGACTAGCGGGAGTTGAGACCCAGTACTTC. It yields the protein CASTLGLAGVETQYF. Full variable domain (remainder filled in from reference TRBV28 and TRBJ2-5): DVKVTQSSRYLVKRTGEKVFLECVQDMDHENMFWYRQDPGLGLRLIYFSYDVKMKEKGDIPEGYSVSREKKERFSLILESASTNQTSMYLCASTLGLAGVETQYFGPGTRLLVL.

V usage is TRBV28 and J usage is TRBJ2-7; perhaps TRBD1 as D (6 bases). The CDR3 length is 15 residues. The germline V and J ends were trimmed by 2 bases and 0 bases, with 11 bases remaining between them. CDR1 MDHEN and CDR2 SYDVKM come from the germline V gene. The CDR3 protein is CASSLPDRSSYEQYF. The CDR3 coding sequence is TGTGCCAGCAGTTTACCAGACAGGAGCTCCTACGAGCAGTACTTC.

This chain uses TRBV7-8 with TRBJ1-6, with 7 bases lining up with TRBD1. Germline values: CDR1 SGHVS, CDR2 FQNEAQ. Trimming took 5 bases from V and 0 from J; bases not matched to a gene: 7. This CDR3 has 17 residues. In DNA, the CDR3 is TGTGCCAGCAGCCCGGACAGGCGGAGCTCCTATAATTCACCCCTCCACTTT. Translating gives CASSPDRRSSYNSPLHF.

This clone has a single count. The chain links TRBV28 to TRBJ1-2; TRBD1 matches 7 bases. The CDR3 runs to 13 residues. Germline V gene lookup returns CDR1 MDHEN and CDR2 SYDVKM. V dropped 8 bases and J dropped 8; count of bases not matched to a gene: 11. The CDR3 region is CASSRGTLLGYTF. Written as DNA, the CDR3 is TGTGCCAGCTCCAGGGGGACCTTACTGGGCTACACCTTC.

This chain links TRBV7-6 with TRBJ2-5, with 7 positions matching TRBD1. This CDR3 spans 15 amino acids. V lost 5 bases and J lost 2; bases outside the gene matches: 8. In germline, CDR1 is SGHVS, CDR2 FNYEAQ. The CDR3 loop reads CASSRWGQTQETQYF. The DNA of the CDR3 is TGTGCCAGCAGCCGCTGGGGACAGACGCAAGAGACCCAGTACTTC.

CDR3 sequence (DNA): TGTGCCAGCAGTTTATCCACTATTAGCGGGATGTTGGGCAATGAGCAGTTCTTC. As protein: CASSLSTISGMLGNEQFF. The rearrangement links TRBV28 to TRBJ2-1; 8 bases are a match to TRBD2. J was trimmed by 6 bases and V by 1 base; bases with no gene match: 14. The germline V gene encodes CDR1 MDHEN and CDR2 SYDVKM. The CDR3 is made up of 18 amino acids.

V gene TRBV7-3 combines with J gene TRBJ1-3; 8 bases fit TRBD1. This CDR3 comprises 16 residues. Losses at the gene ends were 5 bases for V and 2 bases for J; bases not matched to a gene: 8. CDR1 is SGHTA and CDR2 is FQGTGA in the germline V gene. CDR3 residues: CASSPRQGRTGNTIYF. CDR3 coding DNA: TGTGCCAGCAGCCCTCGACAGGGGAGGACTGGAAACACCATATATTTT.

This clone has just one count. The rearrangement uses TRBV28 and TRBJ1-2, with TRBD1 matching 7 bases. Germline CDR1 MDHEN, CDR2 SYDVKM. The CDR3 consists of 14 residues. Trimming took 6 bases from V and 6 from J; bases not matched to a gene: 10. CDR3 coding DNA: TGTGCCAGCAGGACGGACAGGTGGAAGGATGGCTACACCTTC. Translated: CASRTDRWKDGYTF.

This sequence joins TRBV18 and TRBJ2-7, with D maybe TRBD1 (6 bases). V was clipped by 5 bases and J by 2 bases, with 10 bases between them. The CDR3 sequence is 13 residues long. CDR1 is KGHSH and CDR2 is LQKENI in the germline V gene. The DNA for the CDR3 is TGTGCCAGCTCAATGGGACATGCCTACGAGCAGTACTTC. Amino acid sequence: CASSMGHAYEQYF.

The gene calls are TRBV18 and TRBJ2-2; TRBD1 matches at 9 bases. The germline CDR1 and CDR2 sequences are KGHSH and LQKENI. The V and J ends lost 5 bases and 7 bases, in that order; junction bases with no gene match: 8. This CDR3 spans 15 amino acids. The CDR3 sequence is CASSTRDRAGGELFF. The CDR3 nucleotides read TGTGCCAGCTCAACCCGGGACAGGGCAGGCGGGGAGCTGTTTTTT.

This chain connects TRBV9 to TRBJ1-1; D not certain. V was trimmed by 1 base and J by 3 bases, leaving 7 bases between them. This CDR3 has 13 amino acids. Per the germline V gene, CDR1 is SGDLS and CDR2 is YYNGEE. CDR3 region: CASSVSQDTEAFF. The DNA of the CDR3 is TGTGCCAGCAGCGTAAGTCAGGACACTGAAGCTTTCTTT.

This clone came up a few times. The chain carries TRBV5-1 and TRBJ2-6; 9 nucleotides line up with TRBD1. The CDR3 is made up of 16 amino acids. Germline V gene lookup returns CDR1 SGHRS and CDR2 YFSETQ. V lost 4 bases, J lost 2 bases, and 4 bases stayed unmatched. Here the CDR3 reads CASSTRQGAGANVLTF. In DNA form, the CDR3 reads TGCGCCAGCAGCACAAGACAGGGGGCTGGGGCCAACGTCCTGACTTTC.

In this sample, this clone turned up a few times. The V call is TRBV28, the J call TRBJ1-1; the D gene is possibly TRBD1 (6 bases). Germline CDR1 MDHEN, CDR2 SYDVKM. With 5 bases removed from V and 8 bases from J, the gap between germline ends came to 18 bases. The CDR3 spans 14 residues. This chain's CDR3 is CASSPGVRAWEAFF. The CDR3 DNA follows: TGTGCCAGCAGTCCAGGGGTAAGGGCTTGGGAAGCTTTCTTT.